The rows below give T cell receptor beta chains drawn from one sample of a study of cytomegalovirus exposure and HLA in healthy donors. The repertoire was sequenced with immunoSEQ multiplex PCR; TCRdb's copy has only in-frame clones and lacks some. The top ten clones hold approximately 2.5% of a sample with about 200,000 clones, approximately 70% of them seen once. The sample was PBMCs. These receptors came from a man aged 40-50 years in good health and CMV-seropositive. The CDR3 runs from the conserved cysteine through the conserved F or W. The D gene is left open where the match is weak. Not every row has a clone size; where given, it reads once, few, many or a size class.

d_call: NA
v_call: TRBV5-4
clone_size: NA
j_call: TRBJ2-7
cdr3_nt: TGTGCCAGCAGCTCCGGCGTCCGGGGGTCCTACGAGCAGTACTTC
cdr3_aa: CASSSGVRGSYEQYF

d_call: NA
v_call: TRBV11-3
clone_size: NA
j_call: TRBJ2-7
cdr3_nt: TGTGCCAGCAGCTTGGCTGGGGGGAAGGACGAGCAGTACTTC
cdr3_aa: CASSLAGGKDEQYF

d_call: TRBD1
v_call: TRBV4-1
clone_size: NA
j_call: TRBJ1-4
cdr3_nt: TGCGCCAGCAGCCTTACAGGGGAACTGTTTTTT
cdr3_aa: CASSLTGELFF

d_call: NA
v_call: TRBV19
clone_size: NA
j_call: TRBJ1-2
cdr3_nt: TGTGCCAGTGGAGGGGCCGGTACGGGCTACACCTTC
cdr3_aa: CASGGAGTGYTF

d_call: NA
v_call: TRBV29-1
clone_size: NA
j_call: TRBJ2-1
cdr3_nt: TGCAGCGTTGGTCTCTACAATGAGCAGTTCTTC
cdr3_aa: CSVGLYNEQFF

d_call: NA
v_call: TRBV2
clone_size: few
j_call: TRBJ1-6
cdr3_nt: TGTGCCAGCAGTGAAGTCCAAAGCGGTTCAGCTACCATGGCCTCACCCCTCCACTTT
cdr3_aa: CASSEVQSGSATMASPLHF

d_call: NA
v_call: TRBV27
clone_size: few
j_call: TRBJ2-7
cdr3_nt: TGTGCCAGCAGTTTTGGAGCGGGACAGGTCTCCTACGAGCAGTACTTC
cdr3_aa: CASSFGAGQVSYEQYF

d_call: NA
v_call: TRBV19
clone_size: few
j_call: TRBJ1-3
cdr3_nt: TGTGCCAGTAGGCCTCTCTTACAGTCTGGAAACACCATATATTTT
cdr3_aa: CASRPLLQSGNTIYF

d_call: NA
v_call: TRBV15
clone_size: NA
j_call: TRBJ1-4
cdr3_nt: TGTGCCACCAGCGGGGTCCATTCAACGGGGGAAAAACTGTTTTTT
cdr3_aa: CATSGVHSTGEKLFF

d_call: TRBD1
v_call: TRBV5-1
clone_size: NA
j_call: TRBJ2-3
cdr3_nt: TGCGCCAGCAGCGAGACAGGGGCGACAACAGATACGCAGTATTTT
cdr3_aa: CASSETGATTDTQYF

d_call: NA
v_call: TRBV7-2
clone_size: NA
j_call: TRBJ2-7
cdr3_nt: TGTGCCAGCAGTCCGAAACGGAGGGACCCCTACGAGCAGTACTTC
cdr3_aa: CASSPKRRDPYEQYF

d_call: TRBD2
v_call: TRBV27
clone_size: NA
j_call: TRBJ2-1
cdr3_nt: TGTGCCAGCAGTTCCCCGACTAGCGGGGGGGTAGGTGAGCAGTTCTTC
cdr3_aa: CASSSPTSGGVGEQFF

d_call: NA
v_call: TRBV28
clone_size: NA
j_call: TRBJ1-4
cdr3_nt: TGTGCCAGCACCTCGGGGAGGGAAAAACTGTTTTTT
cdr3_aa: CASTSGREKLFF

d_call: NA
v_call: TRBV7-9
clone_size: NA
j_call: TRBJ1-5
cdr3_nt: TGTGCCAGCAGCTTACAAGATGGAGGCAATCAGCCCCAGCATTTT
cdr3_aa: CASSLQDGGNQPQHF

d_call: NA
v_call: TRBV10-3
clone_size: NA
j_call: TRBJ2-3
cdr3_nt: TGTGCCATCAGTGTGGGCCGAGGAGGTGATACGCAGTATTTT
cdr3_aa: CAISVGRGGDTQYF

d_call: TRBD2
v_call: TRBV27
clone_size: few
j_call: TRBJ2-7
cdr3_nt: TGTGCCAGCAGCCCGGGACTAGCGGGGGACTACTACGAGCAGTACTTC
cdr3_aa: CASSPGLAGDYYEQYF

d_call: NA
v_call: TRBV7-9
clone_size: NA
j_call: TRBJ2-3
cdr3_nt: TGTGCCAGCAGCTTTGAGGGTCCAGATACGCAGTATTTT
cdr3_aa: CASSFEGPDTQYF

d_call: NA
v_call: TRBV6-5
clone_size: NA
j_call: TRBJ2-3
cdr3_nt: TGTGCCAGCACCGACTTCACCGGGGCAGATACGCAGTATTTT
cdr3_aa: CASTDFTGADTQYF

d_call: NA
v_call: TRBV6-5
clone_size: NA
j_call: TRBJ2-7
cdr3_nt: TGTGCCAGCAGTTACGGGGCAGCGCGGGAGCAGTACTTC
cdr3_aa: CASSYGAAREQYF

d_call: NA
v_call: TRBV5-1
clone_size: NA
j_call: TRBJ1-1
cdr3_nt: TGCGCCAGCAGCTTGGGAGTAAACAGGGTTCACACTGAAGCTTTCTTT
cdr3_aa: CASSLGVNRVHTEAFF

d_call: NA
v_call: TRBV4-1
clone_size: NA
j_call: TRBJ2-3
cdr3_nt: TGCGCCAGCAGCCAGCCCTCGGAGGGATCGCGGGGAACCACAGATACGCAGTATTTT
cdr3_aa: CASSQPSEGSRGTTDTQYF

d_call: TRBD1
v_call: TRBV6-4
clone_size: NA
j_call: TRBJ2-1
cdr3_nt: TGTGCCAGCAGCGACTCATCAACGGGACAGGGGCTTGCCAATGAGCAGTTCTTC
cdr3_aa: CASSDSSTGQGLANEQFF

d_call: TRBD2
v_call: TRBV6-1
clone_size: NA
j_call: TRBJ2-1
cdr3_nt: TGTGCCAGCAACGCCCGGGAGGTAGGGAGCAATGAGCAGTTCTTC
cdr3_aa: CASNAREVGSNEQFF